Shown below are 26 T cell receptor beta chains from a single sample sequenced in a study of beta chain features in type 1 diabetes. The entirety of the isolated RNA underwent reverse transcription, so expressed TCRB transcripts were sequenced. Profiled with immunoSEQ multiplex PCR; TCRdb holds only in-frame clones, not every one. The profile shows some 900,000 clones, roughly a sixth of them singletons. Sequenced material: naive CD4+ T cells from blood. These receptors were collected from a woman aged 18-29 years in good health.

This clone was detected only a few times. The J gene is TRBJ2-2, the V gene TRBV18, with D unresolved. V gave up 9 bases and J gave up 3 bases, with 11 bases separating them. The length of the CDR3 is 13 residues. Germline-derived CDR1 and CDR2 are KGHSH and LQKENI. CDR3 loop: CASLPSDTGELFF. CDR3 bases: TGTGCCAGTCTCCCGTCCGACACCGGGGAGCTGTTTTTT.

This clone has a handful of counts. The gene calls are TRBV5-4 and TRBJ2-4; 7 bases are a match to TRBD2. The CDR3 has 14 residues. V shed 2 bases and J 2 bases; nucleotides not matched to a gene: 1. CDR1 and CDR2 (germline): SGHNT, YYREEE (reference sequence). Written as DNA, the CDR3 is TGTGCCAGCAGCTTCGGGGGGACCAAAAACATTCAGTACTTC. Amino acids: CASSFGGTKNIQYF.

This clone has only a few counts. The chain couples TRBV5-1 to TRBJ2-3; D unclear. V was cut by 5 bases and J by 2 bases, with 6 bases left in between. The CDR3 is 12 amino acids. Germline CDR1 SGHRS, CDR2 YFSETQ. The CDR3 nucleotides read TGCGCCAGCAGACCCCTCACAGATACGCAGTATTTT. Protein sequence: CASRPLTDTQYF.

The CDR3 loop is CASSFATGDSYEQYF. The DNA of the CDR3 is TGTGCCAGCAGCTTTGCGACAGGTGACAGCTACGAGCAGTACTTC. This chain uses TRBV7-2 with TRBJ2-7, with TRBD1 as a possible D gene (6 bases). Between the trimmed V and J ends, which lost 3 bases and 3 bases, there was a span of 15 bases. This CDR3 is 15 amino acids long. CDR1 is SGHTA and CDR2 is FQGNSA in the germline V gene.

A few counts support this clone. The V gene is TRBV7-2, the J gene TRBJ2-2; TRBD2 aligns across 8 bases. Per germline, CDR1 SGHTA and CDR2 FQGNSA. V dropped 5 bases and J dropped 7; count of bases not matched to a gene: 12. The CDR3 covers 16 residues. The CDR3 coding sequence is TGTGCCAGCAGCCCTCTTTCCCCAAGCGGGAGCGGGGAGCTGTTTTTT. The encoded protein is CASSPLSPSGSGELFF.

The rearrangement joins TRBV5-1 to TRBJ2-1; D not certain. The ends were cut back, 0 bases at V and 2 bases at J, with 6 bases in the middle. The CDR3 is made up of 14 amino acids. Germline V CDR1 and CDR2: SGHRS, YFSETQ. Here the CDR3 reads CASSLVGPYNEQFF. The CDR3 region has the DNA TGCGCCAGCAGCTTGGTTGGCCCCTACAATGAGCAGTTCTTC.

The genes are TRBV6-1 and TRBJ1-5, with D unclear. Germline V gene sequence: CDR1 MNHNS, CDR2 SASEGT. This CDR3 is built from 15 residues. V was cut by 5 bases and J by 11 bases, with 22 bases left in between. The CDR3 is CASSPDPNGVYAQHF. The CDR3 DNA is TGTGCCAGCAGTCCCGACCCAAATGGGGTTTACGCCCAGCATTTT.

Written as DNA, the CDR3 is TGTGCCAGCAGCTTAATGACAGTCACCGGGGAGCTGTTTTTT. Translating gives CASSLMTVTGELFF. The V call is TRBV7-2, the J call TRBJ2-2; TRBD1 is a possible D gene (5 bases). With 2 bases removed from V and 4 bases from J, the gap between germline ends came to 8 bases. This CDR3 is 14 amino acids long. Germline V CDR1 and CDR2: SGHTA, FQGNSA.

In this sample, this clone turned up a few times. The chain joins TRBV7-8 to TRBJ2-1, with D possibly matching TRBD2 (5 bases). Per the germline V gene, CDR1 is SGHVS and CDR2 is FQNEAQ. This CDR3 contains 14 residues. The V gene lost 5 bases and the J gene lost 3 bases, with 11 bases spanning the gap. The CDR3 region is CASSPERGYNEQFF. CDR3 sequence (DNA): TGTGCCAGCAGCCCCGAACGGGGCTACAATGAGCAGTTCTTC. Full variable domain (remainder filled in from reference TRBV7-8 and TRBJ2-1): GAGVSQSPRYKVAKRGQDVALRCDPISGHVSLFWYQQALGQGPEFLTYFQNEAQLDKSGLPSDRFFAERPEGSVSTLKIQRTQQEDSAVYLCASSPERGYNEQFFGPGTRLTVL.

The DNA for the CDR3 is TGTGCCAGTAGTATAGGGGTTGAGCAGTTCTTC. This sequence encodes CASSIGVEQFF. The chain joins TRBV19 to TRBJ2-1; the D is unclear. Trimming stripped 1 base from V and 9 bases from J, with 4 bases between. The CDR3 extends over 11 amino acids. Per the germline V gene, CDR1 is LNHDA and CDR2 is SQIVND (reference sequence). Full variable domain (remainder filled in from reference TRBV19 and TRBJ2-1): DGGITQSPKYLFRKEGQNVTLSCEQNLNHDAMYWYRQDPGQGLRLIYYSQIVNDFQKGDIAEGYSVSREKKESFPLTVTSAQKNPTAFYLCASSIGVEQFFGPGTRLTVL.

V usage is TRBV19 and J usage is TRBJ2-1, with D perhaps matching TRBD1 or TRBD2 (5 bases each). Trimming took off 3 bases at V and 7 bases at J, with 10 bases between the two ends. CDR3 length: 13 residues. Germline assignment: CDR1 LNHDA and CDR2 SQIVND (reference sequence). The DNA of the CDR3 is TGTGCCAGTAGTATGGGACGGAGGAATGAGCAGTTCTTC. It codes for CASSMGRRNEQFF.

This clone was seen only a few times. V and J are TRBV19 and TRBJ2-2; D is undetermined. Germline V gives CDR1 LNHDA, CDR2 SQIVND (reference sequence). The CDR3 has 12 residues. The V end was cut by 3 bases, the J end by 6 bases, with 5 bases between. The CDR3 region is CASSIIAGELFF. The DNA for the CDR3 is TGTGCCAGTAGTATTATCGCCGGGGAGCTGTTTTTT.

This clone was counted between two and nine times. This chain joins TRBV19 and TRBJ2-3; 14 bases are a match to TRBD2. The CDR3 covers 15 residues. Germline trimming cut 6 bases from V and 4 bases from J; bases unmatched to any gene: 3. Germline assignment: CDR1 LNHDA and CDR2 SQIVND (reference sequence). The CDR3 DNA reads TGTGCCAGTAGGCCGGGACTAGCGGGGGCAGATACGCAGTATTTT. Translated: CASRPGLAGADTQYF.

The sample holds a few counts of this clone. The chain links TRBV10-3 to TRBJ2-1; the D gene is possibly TRBD2 (5 bases). The germline gives CDR1 ENHRY, CDR2 SYGVKD. The CDR3 length is 12 residues. Trimming removed 8 bases at V and 6 bases at J, with 11 bases between. Here the CDR3 DNA reads TGTGCCATCGGGCAGAGCGGCAATGAGCAGTTCTTC. It yields the protein CAIGQSGNEQFF.

The chain couples TRBV7-2 to TRBJ2-3, with a weak D call TRBD2 (6 bases). V gave up 1 base and J gave up 7 bases, with 9 bases separating them. The CDR3 has 13 residues. Germline CDR1 and CDR2: SGHTA and FQGNSA. The DNA for the CDR3 is TGTGCCAGCAGCTTAGGACTAGGCAATACGCAGTATTTT. It translates to CASSLGLGNTQYF.

The chain couples TRBV7-2 to TRBJ1-1; tentative D call: TRBD1 (5 bases). The germline CDR1 and CDR2 sequences are SGHTA and FQGNSA. The V end lost 5 bases, the J end lost 2 bases, and 9 bases lay between the germline ends. There are 13 residues in the CDR3. The CDR3 is CASSGDVNTEAFF. The DNA of the CDR3 is TGTGCCAGCAGCGGGGACGTTAACACTGAAGCTTTCTTT.

The rearrangement links TRBV5-1 to TRBJ2-7; TRBD1 matches 7 bases. The V gene end was trimmed by 1 base and the J gene end by 4 bases; junction bases not matched to a gene: 8. From germline, CDR1 is SGHRS and CDR2 YFSETQ. This CDR3 has 15 residues. CDR3 bases: TGCGCCAGCAGCTTGAGTTGGACAGGTTCTTACGAGCAGTACTTC. Translated: CASSLSWTGSYEQYF.

The rearrangement uses TRBV9 and TRBJ2-7; 7 nucleotides align to TRBD2. Germline V gene sequence: CDR1 SGDLS, CDR2 YYNGEE. V was clipped by 4 bases and J by 0 bases; unmatched bases: 16. The CDR3 has 18 amino acids. CDR3 sequence: CASSLGEGLSPNSYEQYF. The DNA of the CDR3 is TGTGCCAGCAGCTTAGGGGAGGGGTTGAGTCCAAACTCCTACGAGCAGTACTTC.

This clone came up a few times. V is TRBV11-2 and J is TRBJ2-2, with 12 bases lining up with TRBD1. Losses at the gene ends were 4 bases for V and 7 bases for J; bases not matched to a gene: 10. Germline V gene sequence: CDR1 SGHAT, CDR2 FQNNGV. This CDR3 is built from 17 residues. CDR3 loop: CASSSYLGQGASGELFF. The CDR3 DNA reads as TGTGCCAGCAGCTCGTATCTGGGACAGGGGGCTAGCGGGGAGCTGTTTTTT.

This clone was picked up a small number of times. V usage is TRBV19 and J usage is TRBJ1-5; tentatively, D is TRBD1 (5 bases). The CDR3 is 14 amino acids. The V gene's germline CDR1 is LNHDA and CDR2 SQIVND (reference sequence). V was pared by 6 bases and J by 3 bases, with 12 bases between. This CDR3 is CASRKGDTNQPQHF. The DNA of the CDR3 is TGTGCCAGTAGGAAAGGGGATACCAATCAGCCCCAGCATTTT.

This chain links TRBV4-3 with TRBJ2-7; 7 positions match TRBD2. Germline V gene lookup returns CDR1 LGHNA and CDR2 YSLEER. V shed 5 bases and J 4 bases; nucleotides not matched to a gene: 14. CDR3 length equals 16 residues. The CDR3 DNA is TGCGCCAGCAGCGTCTCCTCGCGGGAGAGGTCTTACGAGCAGTACTTC. It translates to CASSVSSRERSYEQYF.

This clone was seen only a few times. The CDR3: CASSGRGWEAFF. The CDR3 DNA sequence: TGTGCCAGCAGTGGCAGGGGGTGGGAAGCTTTCTTT. This chain connects TRBV28 to TRBJ1-1, with 7 positions matching TRBD1. Trimming cost V 5 bases and J 8 bases; bases outside gene matches: 5. CDR3 size: 12 residues. Germline lookup yields CDR1 MDHEN and CDR2 SYDVKM.

With respect to this clone: Other DNA sequences in this specimen translate into the identical CDR3. This chain links TRBV9 with TRBJ2-5; tentatively, D is TRBD2 (5 bases). V lost 0 bases, J lost 2 bases, and 5 bases lay in between. CDR3 length: 13 residues. The germline V gene has CDR1 SGDLS and CDR2 YYNGEE. The chain's CDR3 is CASSVGGQETQYF. Written as DNA, the CDR3 is TGTGCCAGCAGCGTAGGAGGGCAAGAGACCCAGTACTTC.

This clone occurred a few times. V is TRBV5-4 and J is TRBJ2-3; 9 positions agree with TRBD2. V dropped 3 bases and J dropped 2; count of bases not matched to a gene: 4. This CDR3 has 15 residues. Germline CDR1 reads SGHNT; CDR2 reads YYREEE (reference sequence). The CDR3 loop reads CASSSVAGATDTQYF. The DNA of the CDR3 is TGTGCCAGCAGCTCAGTAGCGGGAGCCACAGATACGCAGTATTTT.

This clone was found a few times. This sequence joins TRBV9 and TRBJ2-5, with a weak D call TRBD1 (8 bases). CDR1 and CDR2 (germline): SGDLS, YYNGEE. The CDR3 spans 15 residues. Trimming shortened V by 5 bases and J by 7 bases, and 21 bases separated the two germline ends. DNA of the CDR3: TGTGCCAGCAGTTCCTACGACAGGGGAGGGGTGACCCAGTACTTC. Its translation is CASSSYDRGGVTQYF.

This clone was detected a few times. This chain joins TRBV2 and TRBJ1-2, with D maybe TRBD1 (5 bases). CDR1 and CDR2 (germline): SNHLY, FYNNEI. Trimming took 8 bases from V and 8 from J, leaving 12 bases between them. The CDR3 runs to 11 residues. The CDR3 DNA is TGTGCCAGCGGCCTCGGGGCCGGCTACACCTTC. Translated, it gives CASGLGAGYTF.